The clone carrying this TCR beta chain was counted between two and nine times. What it binds is not known. An approximately 130-subject validation cohort, separate from the roughly 680-subject first cohort, supplied the donors. Using immunoSEQ multiplex PCR, the repertoire was profiled, and TCRdb retains in-frame clones only, with some absent. The table has about 130,000 clones, about 90% seen once. This record comes from a study of cytomegalovirus exposure and HLA in healthy donors. General study findings and limits: Among the CMV-associated chains, three were confirmed in vitro as specific for CMV antigens. A list of 150 or so TCR beta chains associated with cytomegalovirus was given. Most TCR sequences showed up rarely, but some public TCRs showed up in many donors.

Losses at the gene ends were 2 bases for V and 4 bases for J; bases not matched to a gene: 7. Germline V CDR1 and CDR2: GTSNPN, SVGIG (reference sequence). CDR3 size: 14 residues. This receptor was identified in a man in his thirties or forties in good health and CMV-seronegative. The sequencing input was PBMCs. The rearrangement links TRBV30 to TRBJ2-7, with 8 bases lining up with TRBD1. CDR3 amino acids: CAWSTGTGLYEQYF. In DNA, the CDR3 is TGTGCCTGGAGTACCGGGACAGGATTATACGAGCAGTACTTC.